This TCR beta chain was identified during a study of blood T cell repertoires in COVID-19. Study at large: Donors in the United States, Italy and Spain gave samples during acute or convalescent COVID-19. T cells, B-cell-depleted T cells, or PBMCs provided the cDNA or gDNA that served as material.

With V trimmed by 3 bases and J by 6 bases, 11 bases remained unmatched. Germline assignment: CDR1 SGDLS and CDR2 YYNGEE. The CDR3 extends over 15 amino acids. Repertoires were generated with immunoSEQ multiplex PCR, while TCRdb's copy carries only in-frame clones and drops some. The sample shows 100,000 or so clones, roughly 91% of them seen only once. V usage is TRBV9 and J usage is TRBJ1-1, with 7 bases lining up with TRBD1. The receptor's source is a human donor with acute or convalescent COVID-19. The donor label of this sample is uncertain. Sequenced sample: peripheral blood. The CDR3 here is CASSARTGEGSEAFF. The CDR3, as DNA: TGTGCCAGCAGCGCCCGAACAGGGGAAGGATCTGAAGCTTTCTTT. Drawing the rest from reference TRBV9 and TRBJ1-1, the complete variable domain is DSGVTQTPKHLITATGQRVTLRCSPRSGDLSVYWYQQSLDQGLQFLIQYYNGEERAKGNILERFSAQQFPDLHSELNLSSLELGDSALYFCASSARTGEGSEAFFGQGTRLTVV.